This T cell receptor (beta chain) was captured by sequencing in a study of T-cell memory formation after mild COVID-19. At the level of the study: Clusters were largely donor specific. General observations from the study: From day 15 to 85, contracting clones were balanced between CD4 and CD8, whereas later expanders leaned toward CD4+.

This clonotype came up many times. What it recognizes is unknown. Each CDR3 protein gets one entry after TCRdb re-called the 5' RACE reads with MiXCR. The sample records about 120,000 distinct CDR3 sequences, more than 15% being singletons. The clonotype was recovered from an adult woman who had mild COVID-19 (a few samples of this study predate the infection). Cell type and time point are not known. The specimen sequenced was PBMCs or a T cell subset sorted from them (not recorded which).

The CDR3 coding sequence is TGTGCCAGCAGCGTAGACACCGGGGAGCTGTTTTTT. Its translation is CASSVDTGELFF. The chain recombines TRBV9 with TRBJ2-2; no clear D gene. V dropped 0 bases and J dropped 3 bases, with 0 bases sitting between them. The germline CDR1 and CDR2 sequences are SGDLS and YYNGEE. The CDR3 has 12 amino acids.